The clone carrying this T cell receptor (beta chain) has a single count. Germline V gene sequence: CDR1 SQVTM, CDR2 ANQGSEA. This CDR3 region has 13 residues. V was shortened by 6 bases and J by 2 bases, with 14 bases between the two germline ends. The protocol was immunoSEQ multiplex PCR, while the TCRdb copy is restricted to in-frame clones and leaves out a portion. The sample yields more than 300,000 clones, 88% seen once. These data come from a study of blood T cell repertoires in COVID-19. Study-wide background: From the United States, Italy and Spain came samples of acute and convalescent COVID-19.

In Seattle, patients joined the study during active infection and were tracked longitudinally. The chain recombines TRBV29-1 with TRBJ2-7; tentatively, D is TRBD1 (7 bases). This clonotype originated in a woman younger than 45 with COVID-19, enrolled during active disease. The sample was peripheral blood. CDR3 sequence: CSVEGGQTYEQYF. The CDR3 nucleotides are TGCAGCGTGGAGGGGGGACAGACCTACGAGCAGTACTTC.